The 30 T cell receptor beta chains given below trace back to one sample, sequenced in a study of cytomegalovirus exposure and HLA in healthy donors. The study ran its PCR with 60 Vbeta and 13 Jbeta primers. TCRdb's copy holds only in-frame clones and misses some; the assay was immunoSEQ multiplex PCR. The data contain around 190,000 clones, around 80% of them seen just once; the ten biggest clones take up 1.5% to 2%. Sequencing was done on a sample of PBMCs. Receptor source: a man in his forties in good health and CMV-seropositive.

The V and J genes are TRBV11-3 and TRBJ1-1, with 8 bases matching TRBD1. Germline trimming cut 4 bases from V and 1 base from J; bases unmatched to any gene: 5. CDR3 length: 15 residues. Germline V gene sequence: CDR1 SGHNT, CDR2 YENEEA. The CDR3 nucleotides read TGTGCCAGCAGCTCCAACACAGGGGGGAACACTGAAGCTTTCTTT. It encodes CASSSNTGGNTEAFF.

This chain joins TRBV5-1 and TRBJ1-1; TRBD1 matches 8 bases. Germline CDR1 reads SGHRS; CDR2 reads YFSETQ. The CDR3 has 18 amino acids. V shed 0 bases and J 0 bases; nucleotides not matched to a gene: 10. The CDR3 here is CASSLAQGGIPMNTEAFF. The DNA for the CDR3 is TGCGCCAGCAGCTTGGCACAGGGGGGGATACCCATGAACACTGAAGCTTTCTTT.

This rearrangement joins TRBV9 to TRBJ2-7; possible D gene TRBD2, 7 bases. V lost 7 bases to trimming and J lost 0 bases, with 14 bases between them. Germline CDR1 is SGDLS and CDR2 is YYNGEE. The CDR3 runs to 14 residues. DNA of the CDR3: TGTGCCAGCTCACTAGGGGGGGGCTCCTACGAGCAGTACTTC. Translated, it gives CASSLGGGSYEQYF.

The V gene is TRBV10-3, the J gene TRBJ2-1; TRBD2 is a possible D gene (5 bases). Trimming took 2 bases from V and 8 from J, leaving 13 bases between them. The CDR3 runs to 14 residues. Germline CDR1 is ENHRY and CDR2 is SYGVKD. The DNA of the CDR3 is TGTGCCATCAGTGAGGATGGAGGCCTGGATGAGCAGTTCTTC. The encoded protein is CAISEDGGLDEQFF.

The rearrangement links TRBV5-1 to TRBJ1-1, with D possibly TRBD1 on 5 matching bases. Trimming took off 0 bases at V and 2 bases at J, with 8 bases between the two ends. The germline V gene encodes CDR1 SGHRS and CDR2 YFSETQ. CDR3 length: 14 amino acids. The CDR3 here is CASSLAGRNTEAFF. The DNA of the CDR3 is TGCGCCAGCAGCTTGGCAGGGCGAAACACTGAAGCTTTCTTT.

The gene calls are TRBV9 and TRBJ1-6; the match to TRBD1 covers 7 bases. CDR1 and CDR2 from the germline V gene are SGDLS and YYNGEE. The J segment lost 6 bases and the V segment lost 4 bases, leaving 13 bases of the junction unmatched. The CDR3 runs 17 residues. The CDR3 here is CASSSSRGGTANSPLHF. As DNA, the CDR3 is TGTGCCAGCAGCTCATCCCGGGGTGGGACAGCTAATTCACCCCTCCACTTT.

This clone was seen only once. This sequence joins TRBV9 and TRBJ1-2; 7 nucleotides align to TRBD1. The CDR3 consists of 16 residues. In germline, CDR1 is SGDLS, CDR2 YYNGEE. V gave up 0 bases and J gave up 2 bases; unmatched junction bases: 7. CDR3 in DNA: TGTGCCAGCAGCGTAGGAGGGGGCAGGGAGAACTATGGCTACACCTTC. It is translated as CASSVGGGRENYGYTF.

This clone was seen once. V and J are TRBV9 and TRBJ2-2; 10 positions agree with TRBD2. With 0 bases clipped from V and 1 base from J, the junction kept 3 bases outside the gene matches. There are 17 residues in the CDR3. Germline V CDR1 and CDR2: SGDLS, YYNGEE. CDR3: CASSVGVAGGNTGELFF. DNA for the CDR3: TGTGCCAGCAGCGTAGGAGTAGCGGGAGGGAACACCGGGGAGCTGTTTTTT. Drawing the rest from reference TRBV9 and TRBJ2-2, the complete variable domain is DSGVTQTPKHLITATGQRVTLRCSPRSGDLSVYWYQQSLDQGLQFLIQYYNGEERAKGNILERFSAQQFPDLHSELNLSSLELGDSALYFCASSVGVAGGNTGELFFGEGSRLTVL.

This clone was picked up one time. The chain is built from TRBV19 and TRBJ2-1, with TRBD2 identical over 9 bases. V gave up 5 bases and J gave up 3 bases; unmatched junction bases: 5. Germline V CDR1 and CDR2: LNHDA, SQIVND (reference sequence). The CDR3 contains 15 residues. CDR3 sequence (DNA): TGTGCCAGTAGTGGGCGGGAGGGCCGCTACAATGAGCAGTTCTTC. This sequence encodes CASSGREGRYNEQFF.

The J gene is TRBJ1-1, the V gene TRBV9; TRBD1 agrees at 7 bases. Trimming at V came to 4 bases and at J to 3 bases, leaving 3 bases not matched to a gene. CDR3 length: 13 amino acids. Germline V lookup: CDR1 SGDLS, CDR2 YYNGEE. CDR3 loop: CASSIDRDTEAFF. The CDR3 nucleotides read TGTGCCAGCAGCATCGACAGGGACACTGAAGCTTTCTTT.

This clone showed up just a few times. This chain joins TRBV19 and TRBJ2-6, with 7 bases fitting TRBD1. CDR3 length: 18 residues. Germline V lookup: CDR1 LNHDA, CDR2 SQIVND (reference sequence). V lost 3 bases and J lost 0; bases outside the gene matches: 8. The CDR3 DNA reads as TGTGCCAGTAGTATTCAAACCGGGACAGACTCTGGGGCCAACGTCCTGACTTTC. Amino acid sequence: CASSIQTGTDSGANVLTF.

The rearrangement uses TRBV19 and TRBJ1-5; D is unclear. CDR3 size: 17 residues. V lost 5 bases to trimming and J lost 0 bases, with 17 bases between them. The germline V gene encodes CDR1 LNHDA and CDR2 SQIVND (reference sequence). The chain's CDR3 is CASSPPPSGNSNQPQHF. CDR3 bases: TGTGCCAGTAGTCCCCCCCCTAGCGGGAATAGCAATCAGCCCCAGCATTTT.

The J gene is TRBJ1-1, the V gene TRBV5-8; D gene uncertain. The V gene's germline CDR1 is SGHTS and CDR2 YDEGEE. Trimming removed 3 bases from V and 1 base from J, with 13 bases in between. The CDR3 consists of 15 residues. The CDR3 DNA sequence: TGTGCCAGCAGCTCGGGAAGGACGAAGAACACTGAAGCTTTCTTT. This translates into CASSSGRTKNTEAFF.

The CDR3 DNA reads TGCGCCAGCAGCTTGGACAGTTTTAAGGCTTTCTTT. Translation: CASSLDSFKAFF. The V and J genes are TRBV5-1 and TRBJ1-1, with D uncertain. Germline loops: CDR1 SGHRS, CDR2 YFSETQ. The ends were cut back, 0 bases at V and 11 bases at J, with 11 bases in the middle. The CDR3 extends over 12 amino acids.

The chain is built from TRBV6-6 and TRBJ2-1, with 9 bases fitting TRBD2. This CDR3 is built from 14 residues. CDR1 and CDR2 from the germline V gene are MNHNY and SVGAGI (reference sequence). The junction had 5 bases not matched to a gene; V was cut back by 1 base and J by 10 bases. The CDR3 bases are TGTGCCAGCAGTTACTTAGCGGGAGAGGGAGAGCAGTTCTTC. Amino acids: CASSYLAGEGEQFF.

The V call is TRBV13, the J call TRBJ2-7; D is possibly TRBD1 (5 bases). Deletions cut 1 base from V and 8 bases from J, with 9 bases between. Germline CDR1 and CDR2: PRHDT and FYEKMQ (reference sequence). This CDR3 spans 12 amino acids. The CDR3 DNA reads TGTGCCAGCAGCTTAGAGGGGTCTCAGCAGTACTTC. Amino acid sequence: CASSLEGSQQYF.

V is TRBV14 and J is TRBJ2-7; 8 bases align to TRBD1. V shed 4 bases, J shed 3 bases, and the junction held 8 bases outside the gene matches. The germline CDR1 and CDR2 sequences are SGHDN and FVKESK. This CDR3 has 15 residues. The CDR3 bases are TGTGCCAGCAGCCCCCGGGACAGGACAAGCTACGAGCAGTACTTC. This sequence encodes CASSPRDRTSYEQYF.

The V call is TRBV7-9, the J call TRBJ1-4; D gene ambiguous. Germline loops: CDR1 SEHNR, CDR2 FQNEAQ (reference sequence). Trimming took off 1 base at V and 3 bases at J, with 6 bases between the two ends. The CDR3 has 14 residues. CDR3 loop: CASSLGTSNEKLFF. The CDR3 bases are TGTGCCAGCAGCTTAGGTACTTCTAATGAAAAACTGTTTTTT.

This rearrangement joins TRBV9 to TRBJ2-1, with 7 positions matching TRBD2. This CDR3 contains 14 residues. Trimming took 4 bases from V and 5 from J; bases not matched to a gene: 6. The V gene's germline CDR1 is SGDLS and CDR2 YYNGEE. As DNA, the CDR3 is TGTGCCAGCAGCCCCCGGGACTACCACAATGAGCAGTTCTTC. The encoded protein is CASSPRDYHNEQFF.

The genes are TRBV4-2 and TRBJ2-1, with 12 bases identical to TRBD2. Germline values: CDR1 LGHNA, CDR2 YNFKEQ. The CDR3 is 17 amino acids. With 0 bases clipped from V and 8 bases from J, the junction kept 8 bases outside the gene matches. The CDR3 coding sequence is TGTGCCAGCAGCCAAGAACAGTCTAGCGGGAGGGCCGATGAGCAGTTCTTC. This codes for CASSQEQSSGRADEQFF.

The genes are TRBV12-5 and TRBJ2-1, with a tentative D call TRBD1 (5 bases). Trimming removed 2 bases at V and 0 bases at J, with 11 bases between. The CDR3 loop spans 16 amino acids. From germline, CDR1 is LGHNT and CDR2 FRNRAP. The DNA for the CDR3 is TGTGCTAGTGGTTTGCATAGGCAGGGCTCCTACAATGAGCAGTTCTTC. It codes for CASGLHRQGSYNEQFF.

This clone was picked up a small number of times. This rearrangement joins TRBV29-1 to TRBJ1-2; D may be TRBD1 (5 bases). CDR1 and CDR2 (germline): SQVTM, ANQGSEA. Trimming removed 0 bases from V and 7 bases from J, with 12 bases in between. There are 13 residues in the CDR3. CDR3 in DNA: TGCAGCGTTGAAGATCTCCCGGGGGGTGGCTACACCTTC. It is translated as CSVEDLPGGGYTF.

This clone was counted once. The rearrangement links TRBV6-1 to TRBJ1-1; 7 nucleotides line up with TRBD1. Germline CDR1 MNHNS, CDR2 SASEGT. Losses at the gene ends were 0 bases for V and 4 bases for J; bases not matched to a gene: 5. The CDR3 covers 15 residues. CDR3 amino acids: CASSEADRWGTEAFF. The CDR3, as DNA: TGTGCCAGCAGTGAAGCGGACAGGTGGGGCACTGAAGCTTTCTTT.

Remarks on this clone: A junction end diverges from the germline sequence, so it may reflect a read error. The rearrangement links TRBV5-1 to TRBJ1-2; D unclear. CDR1 is SGHRS and CDR2 is YFSETQ in the germline V gene. The CDR3 is 13 amino acids. Here the CDR3 DNA reads TGCGCCAGCAGCTTGGTATCTAGCTATGTCTACACCTTC. It codes for CASSLVSSYVYTF.

The chain recombines TRBV6-6 with TRBJ1-5, with D maybe TRBD1 (6 bases). The germline gives CDR1 MNHNY, CDR2 SVGAGI (reference sequence). There are 15 residues in the CDR3. The V and J ends lost 8 bases and 0 bases respectively, with 14 bases between them. CDR3 sequence: CASGTQSPSNQPQHF. Here the CDR3 DNA reads TGTGCCAGCGGGACACAGAGTCCTAGCAATCAGCCCCAGCATTTT.

This chain connects TRBV15 to TRBJ2-2; possible D gene TRBD2, 6 bases. Per germline, CDR1 LNHNV and CDR2 YYDKDF (reference sequence). The V end was cut by 0 bases, the J end by 3 bases, with 17 bases between. The CDR3 is 18 residues long. The CDR3 reads CATSRDWPGTADTGELFF. The CDR3 DNA reads TGTGCCACCAGCAGAGATTGGCCAGGGACTGCGGACACCGGGGAGCTGTTTTTT.

CDR3 DNA: TGTGCCAGCAGTTCAGGACAATCCTACGAGCAGTACTTC. The encoded protein is CASSSGQSYEQYF. The rearrangement joins TRBV27 to TRBJ2-7; weak D call: TRBD1 (5 bases). V shed 4 bases and J shed 1 base, with 8 bases lying between them. Germline loops: CDR1 MNHEY, CDR2 SMNVEV (reference sequence). The CDR3 length is 13 residues.

This rearrangement joins TRBV18 to TRBJ1-5, with 9 bases fitting TRBD1. This CDR3 comprises 15 residues. The germline V gene has CDR1 KGHSH and CDR2 LQKENI. J was trimmed by 9 bases and V by 1 base; bases with no gene match: 7. For the CDR3, the DNA is TGTGCCAGCTCACCACGGGACAGGGAATTGGCGCCCCAGCATTTT. It codes for CASSPRDRELAPQHF.

The rearrangement links TRBV29-1 to TRBJ1-1, with TRBD1 identical over 10 bases. The CDR3 length is 13 residues. V was pared by 6 bases and J by 6 bases, with 7 bases of the junction left unmatched. Germline V gives CDR1 SQVTM, CDR2 ANQGSEA. The CDR3 loop is CSVQTGGPPEAFF. DNA for the CDR3: TGCAGCGTCCAGACAGGGGGCCCCCCTGAAGCTTTCTTT.

The V call is TRBV6-1, the J call TRBJ2-7; D may be TRBD1 (5 bases). CDR1 is MNHNS, CDR2 SASEGT, per germline. CDR3 length: 14 amino acids. Trimming cost V 6 bases and J 4 bases, with 16 bases left between them. The CDR3: CASRATDIRYEQYF. The CDR3 nucleotides read TGTGCCAGCAGAGCCACGGACATAAGGTACGAGCAGTACTTC.